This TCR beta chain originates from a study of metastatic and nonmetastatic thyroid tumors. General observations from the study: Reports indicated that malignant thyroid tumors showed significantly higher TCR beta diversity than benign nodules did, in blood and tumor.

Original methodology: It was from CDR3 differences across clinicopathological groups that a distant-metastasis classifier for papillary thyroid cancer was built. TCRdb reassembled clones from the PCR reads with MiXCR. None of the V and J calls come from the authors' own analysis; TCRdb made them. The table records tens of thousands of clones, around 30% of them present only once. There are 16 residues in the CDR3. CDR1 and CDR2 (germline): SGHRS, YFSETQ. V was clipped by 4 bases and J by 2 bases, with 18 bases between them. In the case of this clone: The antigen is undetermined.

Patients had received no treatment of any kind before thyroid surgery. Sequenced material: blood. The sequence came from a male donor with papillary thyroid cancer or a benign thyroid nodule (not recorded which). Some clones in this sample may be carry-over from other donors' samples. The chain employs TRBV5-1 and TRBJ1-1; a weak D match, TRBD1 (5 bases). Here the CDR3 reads CASSPHGTGGNTEAFF. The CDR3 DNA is TGCGCCAGCAGCCCGCACGGGACGGGTGGTAACACTGAAGCTTTCTTT.